This TCR beta chain stems from a study of cytotoxic CD8 clonotypes in ibrutinib-treated CLL (dated by TCRdb to about 2021). Broadly, across the study: The cohort included around 15 treatment-naive and around 10 relapsed/refractory patients; under 18 were IGHV unmutated. Partial responses were observed in about 25 patients and complete responses in 2; after a median follow-up of around 68 months, remission was maintained in 15 or so patients and progression was observed in approximately 12. Longitudinal samples were obtainable from about 30% of the 86 participants in the trial. All remission and progressive disease samples were collected while patients were still receiving ibrutinib. On average, each sample yielded roughly 250,000 productive templates and tens of thousands of productive rearrangements. Samples at response were collected after a median of about 11 months of treatment, with a range of about 6 to 36 months. Cryopreserved peripheral blood mononuclear cells were collected before treatment, at response, and at either disease progression or sustained remission. Overall results and qualifications from the work: Baseline clonality exceeded that of age-matched healthy donors and correlated strongly with circulating CD8+ T-cell counts. An increase in clonality was observed at ibrutinib response, with clonality remaining stable during sustained remission and falling back toward baseline at progression. Sampling times were not matched between patients in sustained remission and patients whose disease was progressing, and lymph node repertoires were not examined. Public clonotypes were rare and either shrank or stayed stable during treatment, and the rise in clonality at ibrutinib response reflected expansion of private clonotypes.

The germline V gene (reference sequence) supplies CDR1 GTSNPN and CDR2 SVGIG. Its CDR3 holds 15 amino acids, cysteine through phenylalanine. The CDR3 DNA has 45 bases and is translated from base 1. The germline V and J ends show losses of 5 bases and 0 bases respectively, and no gene match explains 4 bases of the junction. Per the publication, the time point label means: roughly 2 years on ibrutinib. For TCR beta library preparation, approximately 2 micrograms of genomic DNA were isolated from cryopreserved PBMCs. Longitudinal blood samples from CLL patients on ibrutinib monotherapy underwent high-throughput TCR beta sequencing. The patients took part in an open-label, single-center phase 2 trial of ibrutinib monotherapy. A MiSeq instrument was used for deep resolution sequencing, which targeted depths ranging from 1 in 1 million up to 1 in 200,000 T cells, with coverage averaging 10x for each clonotype. The immunoSEQ hsTCRB Kit was used to generate the TCR beta libraries. The original pipeline was this. Data were analyzed with ImmunoSEQ Data Assistant and ImmunoSEQ Analyzer, with V, D and J genes assigned per IMGT definitions. Clonality, with values ranging from 0 to 1, was calculated as one minus the normalized Shannon entropy of productive rearrangement frequencies. Only overrepresented clonotypes making up at least 0.05% of the repertoire of each patient were included in the public clonotype analysis. About a dozen age-matched healthy donor repertoires from immuneACCESS were used as controls for clonality. The table was pulled from immuneACCESS by TCRdb, which kept in-frame rearrangements only. Such tables lose some clones; where checked, under half of the loss comes from unresolved V genes, and the rest has no known cause. V and J calls and clone size are given by that table; D and trimming were obtained from the DNA. The sample has roughly 200,000 clones on record, 72% of them singletons. Clones ranked in the top ten supply 13% of the sample.

As for this clone: It has no known antigen specificity. No per-base quality is available; no much larger clone lies one base away.

The rearranged chain carries TRBV30 and TRBJ2-4; 10 junctional bases match TRBD1. The sequence derives from a human donor with chronic lymphocytic leukemia. This material consisted of PBMCs, taken after 24 months of ibrutinib treatment. The CDR3 has the sequence CAWGQGEIAKNIQYF. At the DNA level, the sequence is TGTGCCTGGGGACAGGGGGAGATAGCCAAAAACATTCAGTACTTC.